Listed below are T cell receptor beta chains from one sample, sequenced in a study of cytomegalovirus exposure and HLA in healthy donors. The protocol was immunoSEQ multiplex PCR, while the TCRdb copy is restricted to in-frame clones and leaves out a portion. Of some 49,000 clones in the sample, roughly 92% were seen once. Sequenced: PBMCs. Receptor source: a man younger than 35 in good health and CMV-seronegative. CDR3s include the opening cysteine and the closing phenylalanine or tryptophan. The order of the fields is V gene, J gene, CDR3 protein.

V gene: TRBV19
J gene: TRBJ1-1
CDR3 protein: CATRYRDTEAFF

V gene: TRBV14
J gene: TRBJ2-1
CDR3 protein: CASSPDRGGYNEQFF

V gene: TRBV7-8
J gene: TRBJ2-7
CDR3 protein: CASSPKAGGGHEQYF

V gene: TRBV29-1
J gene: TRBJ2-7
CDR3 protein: CSVSGTSGINPYEQYF

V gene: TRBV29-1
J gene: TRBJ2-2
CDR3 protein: CSVERQGNTGELFF

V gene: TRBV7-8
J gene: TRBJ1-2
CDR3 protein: CASSRPGGASYGYTF

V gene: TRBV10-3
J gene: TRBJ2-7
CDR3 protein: CAISESHLVRESYEQYF

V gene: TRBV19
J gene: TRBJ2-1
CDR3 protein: CASSIDRRASGYNEQFF

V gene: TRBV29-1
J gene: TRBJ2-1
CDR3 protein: CSAGQGGNEQFF

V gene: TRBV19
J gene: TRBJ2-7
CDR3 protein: CASSSKGQAYEQYF

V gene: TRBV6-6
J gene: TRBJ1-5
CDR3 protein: CASSYVGNQPQHF

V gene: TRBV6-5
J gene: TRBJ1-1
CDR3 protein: CASRNPGTTTEAFF

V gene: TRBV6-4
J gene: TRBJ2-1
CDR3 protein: CASSPDRGQFF

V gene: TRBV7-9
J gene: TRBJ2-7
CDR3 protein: CASSLKGQEAYEQYF

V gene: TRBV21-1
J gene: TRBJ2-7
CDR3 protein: CASSTQVIFSYEQYF

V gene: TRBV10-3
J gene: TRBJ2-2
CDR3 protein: CAISEGESNTGELFF

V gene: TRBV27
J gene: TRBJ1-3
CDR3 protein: CASGTASSGNTIYF

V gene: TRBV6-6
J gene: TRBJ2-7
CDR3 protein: CASRLTTNSYEQYF

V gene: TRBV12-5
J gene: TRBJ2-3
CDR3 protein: CASGLAGGADTQYF

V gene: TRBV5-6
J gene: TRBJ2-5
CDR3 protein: CASSYSPEETQYF